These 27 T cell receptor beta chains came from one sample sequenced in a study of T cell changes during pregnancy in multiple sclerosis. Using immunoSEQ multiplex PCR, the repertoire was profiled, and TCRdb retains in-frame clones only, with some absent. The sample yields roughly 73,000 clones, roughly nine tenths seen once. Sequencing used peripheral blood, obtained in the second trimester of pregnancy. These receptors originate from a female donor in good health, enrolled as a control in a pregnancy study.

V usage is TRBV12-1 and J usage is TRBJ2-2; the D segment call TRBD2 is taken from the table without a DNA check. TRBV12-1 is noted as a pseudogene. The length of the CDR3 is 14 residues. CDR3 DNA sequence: TGTGCCAGCAGCTTTTACCGGGATCCCGGGGAGCTGTTTTTT. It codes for CASSFYRDPGELFF.

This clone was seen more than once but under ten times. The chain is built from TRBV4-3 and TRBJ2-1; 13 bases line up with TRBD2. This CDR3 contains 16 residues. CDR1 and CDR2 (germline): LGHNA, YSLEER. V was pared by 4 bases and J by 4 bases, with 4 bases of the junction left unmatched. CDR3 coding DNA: TGCGCCAGCAGCCTCCGGACTAGCGGGGGTTACAATGAGCAGTTCTTC. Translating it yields CASSLRTSGGYNEQFF.

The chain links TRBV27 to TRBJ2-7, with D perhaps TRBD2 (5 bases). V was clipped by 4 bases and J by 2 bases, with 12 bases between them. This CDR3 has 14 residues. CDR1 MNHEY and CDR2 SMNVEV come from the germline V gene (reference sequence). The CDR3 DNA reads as TGTGCCAGCAGTTGGGGATCCGGGACCTACGAGCAGTACTTC. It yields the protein CASSWGSGTYEQYF.

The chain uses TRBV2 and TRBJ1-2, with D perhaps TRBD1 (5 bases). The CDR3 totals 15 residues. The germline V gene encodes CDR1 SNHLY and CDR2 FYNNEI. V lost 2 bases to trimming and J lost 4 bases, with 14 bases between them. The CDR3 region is CASSEIPQGGYGYTF. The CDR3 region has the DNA TGTGCCAGCAGTGAAATCCCCCAGGGAGGCTATGGCTACACCTTC.

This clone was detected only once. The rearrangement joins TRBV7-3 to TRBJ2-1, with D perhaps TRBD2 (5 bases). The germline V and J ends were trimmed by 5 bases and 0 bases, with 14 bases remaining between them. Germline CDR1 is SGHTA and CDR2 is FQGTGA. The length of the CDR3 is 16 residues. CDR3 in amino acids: CASSPVRRSSYNEQFF. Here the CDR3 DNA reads TGTGCCAGCAGCCCAGTAAGGAGGAGCTCCTACAATGAGCAGTTCTTC.

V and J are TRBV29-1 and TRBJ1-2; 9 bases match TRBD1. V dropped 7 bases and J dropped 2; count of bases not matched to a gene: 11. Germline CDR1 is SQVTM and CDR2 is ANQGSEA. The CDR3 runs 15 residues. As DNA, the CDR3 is TGCAGCGCCCCGACAGGGGGTGGCGTAAACTATGGCTACACCTTC. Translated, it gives CSAPTGGGVNYGYTF.

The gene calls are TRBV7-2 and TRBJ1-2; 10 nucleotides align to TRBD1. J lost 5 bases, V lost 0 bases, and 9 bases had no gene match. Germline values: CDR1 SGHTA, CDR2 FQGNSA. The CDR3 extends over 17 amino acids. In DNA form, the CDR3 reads TGTGCCAGCAGCTTAGCCGGGACAGGGGTTTTCGGGTATGGCTACACCTTC. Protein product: CASSLAGTGVFGYGYTF.

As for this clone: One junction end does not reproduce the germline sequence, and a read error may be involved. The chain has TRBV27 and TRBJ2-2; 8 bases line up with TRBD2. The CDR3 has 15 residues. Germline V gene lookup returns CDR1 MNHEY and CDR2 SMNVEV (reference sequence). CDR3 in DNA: TGTGCCAGCGGTTTAAGCGGGGGGAACACCGGGGAGCTGTTTTTT. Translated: CASGLSGGNTGELFF.

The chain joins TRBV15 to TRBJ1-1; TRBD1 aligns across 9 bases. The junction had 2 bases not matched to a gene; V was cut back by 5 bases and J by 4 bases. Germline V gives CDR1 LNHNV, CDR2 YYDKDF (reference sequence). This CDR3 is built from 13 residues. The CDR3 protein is CATSRQGGTEAFF. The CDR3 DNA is TGTGCCACCAGCCGACAGGGGGGCACTGAAGCTTTCTTT.

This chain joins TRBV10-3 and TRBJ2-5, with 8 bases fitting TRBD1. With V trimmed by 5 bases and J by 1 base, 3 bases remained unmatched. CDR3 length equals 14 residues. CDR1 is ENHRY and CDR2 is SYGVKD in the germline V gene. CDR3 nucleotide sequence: TGTGCCATCAGTCTGGGACAGGCCCAAGAGACCCAGTACTTC. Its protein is CAISLGQAQETQYF.

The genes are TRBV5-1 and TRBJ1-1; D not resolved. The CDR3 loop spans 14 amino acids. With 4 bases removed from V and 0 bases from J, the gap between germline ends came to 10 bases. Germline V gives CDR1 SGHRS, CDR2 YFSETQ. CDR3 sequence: CASSVDGMNTEAFF. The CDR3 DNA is TGCGCCAGCAGCGTGGACGGGATGAACACTGAAGCTTTCTTT. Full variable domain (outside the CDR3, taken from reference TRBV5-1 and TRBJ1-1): KAGVTQTPRYLIKTRGQQVTLSCSPISGHRSVSWYQQTPGQGLQFLFEYFSETQRNKGNFPGRFSGRQFSNSRSEMNVSTLELGDSALYLCASSVDGMNTEAFFGQGTRLTVV.

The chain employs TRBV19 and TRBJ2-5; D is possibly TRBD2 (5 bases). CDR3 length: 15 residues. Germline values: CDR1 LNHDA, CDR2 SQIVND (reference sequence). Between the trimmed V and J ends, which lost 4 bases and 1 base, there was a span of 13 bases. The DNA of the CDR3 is TGTGCCAGTAGTACTCAGCGGCTAGGCCAAGAGACCCAGTACTTC. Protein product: CASSTQRLGQETQYF.

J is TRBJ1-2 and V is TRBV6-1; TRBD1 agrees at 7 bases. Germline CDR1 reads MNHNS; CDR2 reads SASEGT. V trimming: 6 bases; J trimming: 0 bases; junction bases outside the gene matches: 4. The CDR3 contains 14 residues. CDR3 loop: CASRRTGANYGYTF. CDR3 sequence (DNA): TGTGCCAGCAGGCGAACAGGGGCTAACTATGGCTACACCTTC.

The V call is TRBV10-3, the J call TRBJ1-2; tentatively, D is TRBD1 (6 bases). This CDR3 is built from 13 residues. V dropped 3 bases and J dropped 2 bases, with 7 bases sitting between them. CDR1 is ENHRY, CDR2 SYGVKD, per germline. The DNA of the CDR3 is TGTGCCATCAGTGAAGGGGGAAACTATGGCTACACCTTC. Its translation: CAISEGGNYGYTF.

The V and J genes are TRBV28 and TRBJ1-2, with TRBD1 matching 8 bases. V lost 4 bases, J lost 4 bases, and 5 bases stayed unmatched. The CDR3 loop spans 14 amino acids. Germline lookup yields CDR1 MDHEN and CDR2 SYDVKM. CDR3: CASSWTGSSYGYTF. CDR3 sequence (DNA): TGTGCCAGCAGTTGGACAGGGAGTAGCTATGGCTACACCTTC.

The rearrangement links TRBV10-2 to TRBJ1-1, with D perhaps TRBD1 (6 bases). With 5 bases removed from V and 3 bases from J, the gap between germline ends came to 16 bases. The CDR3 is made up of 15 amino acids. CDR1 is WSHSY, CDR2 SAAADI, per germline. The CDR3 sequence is CASSNTGTVYTEAFF. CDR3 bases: TGCGCCAGCAGTAACACAGGGACCGTGTACACTGAAGCTTTCTTT.

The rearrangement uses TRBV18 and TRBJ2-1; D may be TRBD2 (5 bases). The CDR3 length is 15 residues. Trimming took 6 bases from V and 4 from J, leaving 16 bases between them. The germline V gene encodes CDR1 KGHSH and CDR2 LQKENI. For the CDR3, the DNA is TGTGCCAGCTCCCCCGGGAACCTAGGATACAATGAGCAGTTCTTC. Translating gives CASSPGNLGYNEQFF.

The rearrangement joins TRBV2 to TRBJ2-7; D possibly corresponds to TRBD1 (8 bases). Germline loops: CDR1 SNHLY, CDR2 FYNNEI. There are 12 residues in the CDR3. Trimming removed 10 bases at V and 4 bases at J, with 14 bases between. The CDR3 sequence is CATQGGPYEQYF. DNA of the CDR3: TGTGCCACACAGGGGGGGCCTTACGAGCAGTACTTC.

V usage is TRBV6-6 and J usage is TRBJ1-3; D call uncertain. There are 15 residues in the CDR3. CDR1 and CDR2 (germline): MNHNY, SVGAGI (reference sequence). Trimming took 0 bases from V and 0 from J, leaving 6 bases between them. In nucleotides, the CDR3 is TGTGCCAGCAGTTACTCCCGGGACTCTGGAAACACCATATATTTT. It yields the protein CASSYSRDSGNTIYF.

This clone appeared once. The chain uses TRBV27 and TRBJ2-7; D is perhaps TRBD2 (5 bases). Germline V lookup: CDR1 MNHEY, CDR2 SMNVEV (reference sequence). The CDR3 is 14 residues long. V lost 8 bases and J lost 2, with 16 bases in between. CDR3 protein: CASRGLGGPYEQYF. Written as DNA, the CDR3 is TGTGCCAGCCGAGGGCTGGGCGGTCCCTACGAGCAGTACTTC.

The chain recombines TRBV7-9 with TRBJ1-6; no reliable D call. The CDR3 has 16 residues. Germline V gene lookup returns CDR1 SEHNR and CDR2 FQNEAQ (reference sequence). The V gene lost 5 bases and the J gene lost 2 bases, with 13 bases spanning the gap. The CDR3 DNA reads TGTGCCAGCAGCCCCCTCTCCGGGGCCTATAATTCACCCCTCCACTTT. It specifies CASSPLSGAYNSPLHF.

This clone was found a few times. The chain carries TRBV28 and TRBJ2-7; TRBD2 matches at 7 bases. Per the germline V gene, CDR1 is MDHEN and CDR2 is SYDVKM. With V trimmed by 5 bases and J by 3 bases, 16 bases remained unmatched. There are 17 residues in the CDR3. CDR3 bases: TGTGCCAGCAGTCTTACCGTGGTTGCGGGGGTGAACTACGAGCAGTACTTC. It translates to CASSLTVVAGVNYEQYF.

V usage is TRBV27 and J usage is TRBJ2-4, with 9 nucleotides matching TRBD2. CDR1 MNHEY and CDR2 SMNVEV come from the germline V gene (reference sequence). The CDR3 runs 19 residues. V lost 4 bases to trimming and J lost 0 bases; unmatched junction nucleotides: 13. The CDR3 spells CASSSPRGSGGLAKNIQYF. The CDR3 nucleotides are TGTGCCAGCAGTTCCCCCCGTGGTAGCGGGGGACTAGCCAAAAACATTCAGTACTTC.

The CDR3, as DNA: TGTGCCAGCAGTCCCGCGCTCGGGACTAGCGGGGGGGGGAGCACAGATACGCAGTATTTT. This sequence encodes CASSPALGTSGGGSTDTQYF. The J gene is TRBJ2-3, the V gene TRBV27; 16 bases fit TRBD2. The CDR3 is 20 amino acids. J lost 0 bases, V lost 5 bases, and 11 bases had no gene match. The germline CDR1 and CDR2 sequences are MNHEY and SMNVEV (reference sequence).

CDR3 region: CASSRGGLGTEQFF. CDR3 coding DNA: TGTGCCAGCAGCCGGGGGGGTCTGGGGACGGAGCAGTTCTTC. The genes are TRBV5-6 and TRBJ2-1; TRBD2 matches at 8 bases. The V segment lost 4 bases and the J segment 10 bases; nucleotides outside the gene matches: 10. The CDR3 runs to 14 residues. Germline-derived CDR1 and CDR2 are SGHDT and YYEEEE.

The CDR3 is CASSWKTGPNQPQHF. CDR3 DNA sequence: TGTGCCAGTAGCTGGAAGACAGGCCCTAATCAGCCCCAGCATTTT. The chain has TRBV19 and TRBJ1-5; D may be TRBD1 (6 bases). The CDR3 length is 15 residues. V was clipped by 6 bases and J by 4 bases, with 16 bases between them. Germline V lookup: CDR1 LNHDA, CDR2 SQIVND (reference sequence).

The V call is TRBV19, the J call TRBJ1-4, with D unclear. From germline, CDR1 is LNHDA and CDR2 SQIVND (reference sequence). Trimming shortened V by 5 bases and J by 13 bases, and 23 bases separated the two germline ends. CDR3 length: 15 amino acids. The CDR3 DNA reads TGTGCCAGTAGTGCCCTAAAGTCGGACGGGAAAAGACTGTTTTTT. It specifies CASSALKSDGKRLFF.